What follows is one TCR beta chain and its context. This entry comes from a study of blood T cell repertoires in COVID-19. Across the whole study: Both acute and convalescent COVID-19 samples were obtained from the United States, Italy and Spain. Sources were T cells, B-cell-depleted T cells, or PBMCs; the material itself was cDNA or gDNA.

As processed by the authors: Amplifying reference gene primers gave estimates of nucleated cell counts. Sequenced by immunoSEQ multiplex PCR; TCRdb stores in-frame clones only, minus some. V, J and clone size reflect that table, while D and trimming were determined from the DNA. The data contain around 260,000 clones, over 75% of them seen just once; the ten biggest clones take up about 14%. The CDR3 length is 15 residues. Germline CDR1 SGHKS, CDR2 YYEKEE (reference sequence). Germline trimming cut 3 bases from V and 5 bases from J; bases unmatched to any gene: 6. The receptor was isolated from a human donor in a cohort sampled during active COVID-19. The specimen sequenced was peripheral blood. The chain links TRBV5-5 to TRBJ2-2; 8 bases fit TRBD1. The CDR3 bases are TGTGCCAGCAGCTCGGGACAGGTTATTACCGGGGAGCTGTTTTTT. Residues: CASSSGQVITGELFF.